These 8 T cell receptor beta chains were sequenced from one sample in a study of blood T cells in healthy people across ages. Sample-barcoded 5' priming and a J-beta primer mix drove a second PCR of about 6 to 12 cycles. Using its own MiXCR run on the 5' RACE reads, TCRdb lists one record per CDR3 protein. This sample has 850,000 to 1,000,000 distinct CDR3 sequences, with around 54% found just once. Specimen: blood. The source of these receptors is a woman aged 60 to 75 in good health.

Comments on this clonotype: A junction boundary mismatches the germline segment, possibly from a read error. The V call is TRBV4-2, the J call TRBJ2-7; D remains unclear. Germline V lookup: CDR1 LGHNA, CDR2 YNFKEQ. CDR3 length: 14 amino acids. CDR3 DNA sequence: TGTGTCAGCAGCCAATACGACGGTCCCTACGAGCAGTACTTC. This translates into CVSSQYDGPYEQYF.

This chain joins TRBV12-3 or TRBV12-4 and TRBJ1-1, with D unresolved. The CDR3 totals 15 residues. Trimming cost V 5 bases and J 6 bases, with 19 bases left between them. The CDR3 DNA reads as TGTGCCAGCAGTCCTCCGGAGGGTCTTGGGGCTGAAGCTTTCTTT. Residues: CASSPPEGLGAEAFF.

The chain has TRBV29-1 and TRBJ2-7, with a possible D match to TRBD1 (5 bases). V was trimmed by 4 bases and J by 7 bases, leaving 17 bases between them. Germline V gene data show CDR1 as SQVTM and CDR2 as ANQGSEA. The length of the CDR3 is 13 residues. The CDR3 bases are TGCAGCGTTGTCAACCAGGGCGCTAGGGAGCAGTACTTC. Translated: CSVVNQGAREQYF.

The chain combines TRBV20-1 with TRBJ2-7; D gene unclear. Looked up from germline, CDR1 is DFQATT and CDR2 is SNEGSKA (reference sequence). The germline V and J ends were trimmed by 3 bases and 6 bases, with 15 bases remaining between them. The CDR3 totals 13 residues. The CDR3 bases are TGCAGTGCTAGTGGCCATTCCATCGGCGAGCAGTACTTC. The encoded protein is CSASGHSIGEQYF.

The V call is TRBV10-3, the J call TRBJ1-1, with D unresolved. Germline loops: CDR1 ENHRY, CDR2 SYGVKD. The CDR3 totals 15 residues. V was shortened by 7 bases and J by 0 bases, with 15 bases between the two germline ends. The DNA of the CDR3 is TGTGCCATCACTCCCGGGTTGGCGTTGAACACTGAAGCTTTCTTT. Translation gives CAITPGLALNTEAFF.

The chain employs TRBV14 and TRBJ2-7; tentative D call: TRBD2 (6 bases). This CDR3 has 17 amino acids. Germline V gene lookup returns CDR1 SGHDN and CDR2 FVKESK. V was trimmed by 0 bases and J by 1 base, leaving 16 bases between them. The CDR3 bases are TGTGCCAGCAGCCAAGATAGCACTAGCCAATTTTCCTACGAGCAGTACTTC. Its translation: CASSQDSTSQFSYEQYF.

The table lists this clonotype with a few counts. The genes are TRBV4-3 and TRBJ2-7; 13 bases align to TRBD2. Looked up from germline, CDR1 is LGHNA and CDR2 is YSLEER. The ends lost 3 bases at V and 7 bases at J; junction bases unmatched: 6. The CDR3 is 15 amino acids. For the CDR3, the DNA is TGCGCCAGCAGCCAGGGACTAGCGGGATTTTTTGAGCAGTACTTC. Translation: CASSQGLAGFFEQYF.

The rearrangement links TRBV29-1 to TRBJ2-5; 8 nucleotides agree with TRBD2. The CDR3 consists of 14 residues. The V segment lost 6 bases and the J segment 4 bases; nucleotides outside the gene matches: 10. CDR1 and CDR2 (germline): SQVTM, ANQGSEA. CDR3 sequence: CSVVGLVSLETQYF. In DNA, the CDR3 is TGCAGCGTCGTGGGACTAGTTTCACTAGAGACCCAGTACTTC.